Shown below are 13 T cell receptor beta chains from a single sample sequenced in a study of a mutant IDH1 vaccine in newly diagnosed glioma. As to time point: week 5, during vaccination. The investigators gave 300 ug of mutant IDH1 20-mer peptide in each vaccine dose, together with topical imiquimod. Using immunoSEQ multiplex PCR, the repertoire was profiled, and TCRdb retains in-frame clones only, with some absent. The profile shows 60,000 or so clones, 84% of them singletons. What these receptors recognize is not known. Material: PBMCs, obtained from a glioma patient whose treatment included an IDH1 peptide vaccine. These receptors originate from a woman between 50 and 59 years old with glioma.

This sequence joins TRBV7-2 and TRBJ1-2, with D maybe TRBD1 (6 bases). Deletions cut 7 bases from V and 2 bases from J, with 17 bases between. The length of the CDR3 is 15 residues. Germline CDR1 reads SGHTA; CDR2 reads FQGNSA. As DNA, the CDR3 is TGTGCCAGCACCGAAGGGGGGGCAGCAAACTATGGCTACACCTTC. Its protein product is CASTEGGAANYGYTF.

The chain couples TRBV6-5 to TRBJ1-1; TRBD1 matches at 9 bases. The V gene end was trimmed by 5 bases and the J gene end by 4 bases; junction bases not matched to a gene: 8. The CDR3 extends over 15 amino acids. Germline V lookup: CDR1 MNHEY, CDR2 SVGAGI. The CDR3 here is CASSPRTGEGTEAFF. The CDR3 DNA follows: TGTGCCAGCAGTCCCCGGACAGGGGAGGGCACTGAAGCTTTCTTT.

J is TRBJ2-3 and V is TRBV11-3, with 8 bases identical to TRBD1. The CDR3 length is 14 residues. Germline lookup yields CDR1 SGHNT and CDR2 YENEEA. J lost 4 bases, V lost 0 bases, and 0 bases had no gene match. This chain's CDR3 is CASSLETGADTQYF. As DNA, the CDR3 is TGTGCCAGCAGCTTAGAGACAGGGGCAGATACGCAGTATTTT. The variable domain in full, completed from reference TRBV11-3 and TRBJ2-3, reads EAGVVQSPRYKIIEKKQPVAFWCNPISGHNTLYWYLQNLGQGPELLIRYENEEAVDDSQLPKDRFSAERLKGVDSTLKIQPAELGDSAVYLCASSLETGADTQYFGPGTRLTVL.

The chain has TRBV7-6 and TRBJ2-5, with D possibly being TRBD2 (6 bases). CDR1 and CDR2 (germline): SGHVS, FNYEAQ. The V gene lost 5 bases and the J gene lost 4 bases, with 17 bases spanning the gap. The CDR3 is made up of 15 amino acids. The CDR3 DNA reads as TGTGCCAGCAGCCCTTCTCGACTAGTCGGAGAGACCCAGTACTTC. Protein sequence: CASSPSRLVGETQYF.

The chain couples TRBV11-2 to TRBJ1-6; 9 bases align to TRBD1. V lost 2 bases and J lost 7; bases outside the gene matches: 3. Germline CDR1 SGHAT, CDR2 FQNNGV. The CDR3 is 15 amino acids. The CDR3 loop is CASSLSGTGNSPLHF. CDR3 DNA: TGTGCCAGCAGCTTAAGCGGGACAGGGAATTCACCCCTCCACTTT.

The chain carries TRBV10-2 and TRBJ2-7; D is unclear. This CDR3 is 14 amino acids long. CDR1 is WSHSY and CDR2 is SAAADI in the germline V gene. Trimming left V 5 bases short and J 0 bases short, with 11 bases between. The DNA for the CDR3 is TGCGCCAGCAGTATGGATTCGGTCTCCTACGAGCAGTACTTC. Protein product: CASSMDSVSYEQYF.

The chain combines TRBV27 with TRBJ1-3; maybe TRBD1 (5 bases). CDR3 length equals 14 residues. Per the germline V gene, CDR1 is MNHEY and CDR2 is SMNVEV (reference sequence). V was cut by 7 bases and J by 1 base, with 11 bases left in between. This chain's CDR3 is CASTGTDSGNTIYF. The CDR3 coding sequence is TGTGCCAGCACCGGGACTGATTCTGGAAACACCATATATTTT.

This sequence joins TRBV28 and TRBJ2-7, with D possibly TRBD1 on 6 matching bases. The germline V gene encodes CDR1 MDHEN and CDR2 SYDVKM. The CDR3 is made up of 14 amino acids. The germline V and J ends were trimmed by 3 bases and 4 bases, with 13 bases remaining between them. The CDR3 region is CASSLAGDLYEQYF. CDR3 coding DNA: TGTGCCAGCAGTTTGGCAGGGGACCTGTACGAGCAGTACTTC.

V is TRBV19 and J is TRBJ1-1, with TRBD1 matching over 12 bases. Germline CDR1 and CDR2: LNHDA and SQIVND (reference sequence). CDR3 length: 18 amino acids. V lost 5 bases, J lost 1 base, and 11 bases stayed unmatched. Here the CDR3 reads CASSFSGTGGLGNTEAFF. CDR3 in DNA: TGTGCCAGTAGTTTCTCCGGGACAGGGGGCTTGGGGAACACTGAAGCTTTCTTT.

This clone was picked up one time. The genes are TRBV2 and TRBJ2-4; the D gene is possibly TRBD2 (6 bases). The CDR3 totals 14 residues. Germline V gene data show CDR1 as SNHLY and CDR2 as FYNNEI. V was clipped by 5 bases and J by 0 bases, with 8 bases between them. The CDR3 sequence is CASSRRGAKNIQYF. The DNA for the CDR3 is TGTGCCAGCAGTAGGCGGGGAGCCAAAAACATTCAGTACTTC.

The chain carries TRBV19 and TRBJ1-5; 7 bases align to TRBD1. V shed 3 bases, J shed 9 bases, and the junction held 11 bases outside the gene matches. The CDR3 is 15 residues long. The germline CDR1 and CDR2 sequences are LNHDA and SQIVND (reference sequence). The CDR3, as DNA: TGTGCCAGTAGTATTAACGACAGGGCAGATGGGCCCCAGCATTTT. It is translated as CASSINDRADGPQHF.

V and J are TRBV6-4 and TRBJ1-3, with 9 bases that match TRBD1. With 2 bases clipped from V and 7 bases from J, the junction kept 6 bases outside the gene matches. Germline CDR1 MRHNA, CDR2 SNTAGT. The CDR3 spans 15 residues. CDR3 region: CASSDRGTGLNTIYF. The CDR3 nucleotides are TGTGCCAGCAGTGACCGTGGGACAGGGCTCAACACCATATATTTT.

The CDR3 sequence: CASIEDRVVTGELFF. CDR3 coding DNA: TGTGCCAGCATTGAGGACAGGGTTGTCACCGGGGAGCTGTTTTTT. V gene TRBV2 combines with J gene TRBJ2-2, with 8 bases matching TRBD1. Germline values: CDR1 SNHLY, CDR2 FYNNEI. CDR3 length: 15 residues. V trimming: 7 bases; J trimming: 4 bases; junction bases outside the gene matches: 8. Full variable domain (rest looked up from reference TRBV2 and TRBJ2-2): EPEVTQTPSHQVTQMGQEVILRCVPISNHLYFYWYRQILGQKVEFLVSFYNNEISEKSEIFDDQFSVERPDGSNFTLKIRSTKLEDSAMYFCASIEDRVVTGELFFGEGSRLTVL.